These T cell receptor beta chains were read from a single sample in a study of OX40 agonist ivuxolimab in advanced cancers. Using immunoSEQ multiplex PCR, the repertoire was profiled, and TCRdb retains in-frame clones only, with some absent. The repertoire includes around 35,000 clones, about 86% of them detected once, and around 1.5% sits in the top ten. Material: CD4+ or CD8+ T cells sorted from blood, obtained in a trial of the OX40 agonist ivuxolimab. The source of these receptors is an adult with an advanced solid tumor such as melanoma, head and neck, liver or kidney cancer. The CDR3 runs from the conserved cysteine through the conserved F or W. Each record gives: D gene, J gene, clone size, V gene, CDR3 DNA, CDR3 protein. The D gene is left open where the match is weak. The size of a clone is reported for some rows only, either as once, few or many, or as a class for expanded clones.

. TRBJ1-6 . TRBV5-6 TGTGCCAGCAGCTTGGTGGGCAATTCACCCCTCCACTTT CASSLVGNSPLHF
TRBD1 TRBJ1-1 . TRBV5-6 TGTGCCAGCAGCTGGTGGACAGGGGTGGGTACTGAAGCTTTCTTT CASSWWTGVGTEAFF
. TRBJ1-5 . TRBV7-2 TGTGCCAGCAGCCTCGTGGTGAATAGCAATCAGCCCCAGCATTTT CASSLVVNSNQPQHF
TRBD2 TRBJ2-7 . TRBV7-2 TGTGCCAGCAGCTTAGCGCAGGGACTAGGGTGGGAGCAGTACTTC CASSLAQGLGWEQYF
TRBD1 TRBJ1-2 . TRBV27 TGTGCCAGCAGTGACAGGGGGCAAGGCTACACCTTC CASSDRGQGYTF
TRBD2 TRBJ2-7 . TRBV5-6 TGTGCCAGCAGCTTCGGGGGGGGCGGTACTCGGGAGCAGTACTTC CASSFGGGGTREQYF
. TRBJ2-5 . TRBV7-8 TGTGCCAGCAGCCGCAACACCCAAGAGACCCAGTACTTC CASSRNTQETQYF
. TRBJ1-3 . TRBV6-6 TGTGCCAGCAGTTACTATGGCAGCTCTGGAAACACCATATATTTT CASSYYGSSGNTIYF
TRBD2 TRBJ2-3 . TRBV5-1 TGCGCCAGCAGCTCAACTAGCGGCACAGATACGCAGTATTTT CASSSTSGTDTQYF
. TRBJ2-7 . TRBV7-2 TGTGCCAGCAGCCGTACTTACTCCTACGAGCAGTACTTC CASSRTYSYEQYF
. TRBJ1-1 . TRBV7-9 TGTGCCAGCAGCTTAAAGGGGGGGAACACTGAAGCTTTCTTT CASSLKGGNTEAFF
. TRBJ1-1 . TRBV7-9 TGTGCCAGCAGCTTGGACAGCAACACTGAAGCTTTCTTT CASSLDSNTEAFF
. TRBJ1-4 . TRBV11-3 TGTGCCAGCACCCTACTGCGGGGAACTAATGAAAAACTGTTTTTT CASTLLRGTNEKLFF
. TRBJ1-3 . TRBV19 TGTGCCAGTAGTCCGGGACGGTGGATTGAAAGCACCATATATTTT CASSPGRWIESTIYF
. TRBJ1-2 . TRBV5-1 TGCGCCAGCAGCTTGGTCTTGGGGGGCGATGGCTACACCTTC CASSLVLGGDGYTF
. TRBJ1-1 . TRBV2 TGTGCCAGCAGTGAAGCGCGGGCAGGGTACACTGAAGCTTTCTTT CASSEARAGYTEAFF
TRBD2 TRBJ2-5 . TRBV19 TGTGCCAGTAGTAAAACTAGCGGGGGCGGTCAAGAGACCCAGTACTTC CASSKTSGGGQETQYF
. TRBJ2-1 . TRBV2 TGTGCCACCATCGGCGGAACCTACAATGAGCAGTTCTTC CATIGGTYNEQFF
. TRBJ2-5 . TRBV5-1 TGCGCCAGCAGCGTTGGACAGCAGGAAGAGACCCAGTACTTC CASSVGQQEETQYF
. TRBJ2-2 . TRBV29-1 TGCAGCGTTGCGGTCGGAGGGTTAGGGGAGCTGTTTTTT CSVAVGGLGELFF
. TRBJ1-6 once TRBV9 TGTGCCAGCAGCGCGGGGGGCGGCGGATTCGTAGATTCACCCCTCCACTTT CASSAGGGGFVDSPLHF
. TRBJ2-3 . TRBV7-2 TGTGCCAGCAGCTTAGCCCTACAGGCAGATACGCAGTATTTT CASSLALQADTQYF
TRBD1 TRBJ2-7 . TRBV19 TGTGCCAGTAGTATAGAGGGGACAGCCGAGCAGTACTTC CASSIEGTAEQYF
TRBD1 TRBJ2-1 . TRBV19 TGTGCCAGTAGTATAGCCGGACAGGGGAAGGACGAGCAGTTCTTC CASSIAGQGKDEQFF
TRBD1 TRBJ2-5 . TRBV10-2 TGCGCCAGCAGTGGGCAGGGGGCGGACGAGACCCAGTACTTC CASSGQGADETQYF
TRBD1 TRBJ2-4 . TRBV19 TGTGCCAGTAGTATAATCAAGGGTTCCCAGGGACAGAAAAACATTCAGTACTTC CASSIIKGSQGQKNIQYF
. TRBJ2-1 . TRBV2 TGTGCCAGCCAAGGGTACAATGAGCAGTTCTTC CASQGYNEQFF
. TRBJ2-3 . TRBV7-8 TGTGCCAGCAGCTTAGCCGGGGCGGACACAGATACGCAGTATTTT CASSLAGADTDTQYF
. TRBJ1-2 few TRBV5-5 TGTGCCAGCAGCTTGGCTGGAGTCTATGGCTACACCTTC CASSLAGVYGYTF
. TRBJ2-7 . TRBV7-4 TGTGCCAGCAGCTCCCAACAAGACCGCGAGCAGTACTTC CASSSQQDREQYF
TRBD1 TRBJ1-2 . TRBV6-5 TGTGCCAGCAGTTATTCCGGGACAGCTATTTATGGCTACACCTTC CASSYSGTAIYGYTF
. TRBJ1-5 once TRBV18 TGTGCCAGCTCACCAGGAGGGAATCAGCCCCAGCATTTT CASSPGGNQPQHF
. TRBJ2-5 . TRBV21-1 TGTGCCAGCAGGCGAGAGCTTAGGGGCGATTTGTGGGAGCAGTACTTC CASRRELRGDLWEQYF
. TRBJ1-3 . TRBV7-6 TGTGCCAGCAGCCCCCTGGACAATTTTTCCTCTGGAAACACCATATATTTT CASSPLDNFSSGNTIYF
TRBD2 TRBJ2-2 . TRBV4-1 TGCGCCAGCAGCCAAGATGTAGGGCTAGCGGGCAACCTTAACACCGGGGAGCTGTTTTTT CASSQDVGLAGNLNTGELFF
. TRBJ1-2 . TRBV6-5 TGTGCCAGCAGTGATCCGGGCCACTATGGCTACACCTTC CASSDPGHYGYTF
. TRBJ2-5 . TRBV6-5 TGTGCCAGCACCCCCCCGGGACTCCAGGGGGAGACCCAGTACTTC CASTPPGLQGETQYF
. TRBJ1-3 . TRBV5-4 TGTGCCAGCAGCTTGGACCCCACTTTCTCTGGAAACACCATATATTTT CASSLDPTFSGNTIYF
. TRBJ1-1 . TRBV5-1 TGCGCCAGCAGAGATGATTCAATGAACACTGAAGCTTTCTTT CASRDDSMNTEAFF
. TRBJ1-2 once TRBV10-3 TGTGCCATCAGTGAGTCTACAGGGCCGGTAGGCTACACCTTC CAISESTGPVGYTF
TRBD2 TRBJ2-2 . TRBV28 TGTGCCAGCAGTCCCTCACTAGCGGGAGGCACCGGGGAGCTGTTTTTT CASSPSLAGGTGELFF
. TRBJ1-1 . TRBV14 TGTGCCAGCAGCAATCAAGGGAAACGGGCTGAAGCTTTCTTT CASSNQGKRAEAFF
. TRBJ2-2 . TRBV27 TGTGCCAGCAGTTTCCTTTGGGGGGGCGCGAGCGGCACCGGGGAGCTGTTTTTT CASSFLWGGASGTGELFF
. TRBJ1-2 . TRBV5-6 TGTGCCAGCAGCCCCACTTGGGCGGGCTATGGCTACACCTTC CASSPTWAGYGYTF
. TRBJ1-5 . TRBV19 TGTGCCAGTAGTAGGGGTCCTACAATGGGGCCCCAGCATTTT CASSRGPTMGPQHF
. TRBJ2-2 . TRBV11-2 TGTGCCAGCAGTTTTTCCGGGACGATTCATACCGGGGAGCTGTTTTTT CASSFSGTIHTGELFF
. TRBJ2-7 . TRBV19 TGTGCCAGTAGCACGTCGGGCAGGGGAGTAGGCGAGCAGTACTTC CASSTSGRGVGEQYF
. TRBJ1-1 . TRBV7-9 TGTGCCAGCAGCTCCCAGGGATTCGAAGCTTTCTTT CASSSQGFEAFF
TRBD1 TRBJ1-4 . TRBV7-9 TGTGCCAGCAGCTTAGACCGGGACAGTGATGAAAAACTGTTTTTT CASSLDRDSDEKLFF
TRBD1 TRBJ2-7 . TRBV7-2 TGTGCCAGCAGCACCAGGACAGGGAGCTCCTACGAGCAGTACTTC CASSTRTGSSYEQYF
TRBD1 TRBJ2-7 . TRBV29-1 TGCAGCGTTGATAGACAGGGGGGGGACGAGCAGTACTTC CSVDRQGGDEQYF
. TRBJ2-7 . TRBV4-1 TGCGCCAGCAGCCAAGCTTATCAACAGGACTACGAGCAGTACTTC CASSQAYQQDYEQYF
. TRBJ2-7 . TRBV7-9 TGTGCCAGCAGCTTTATGGGGGGTTCCTCCTACGAGCAGTACTTC CASSFMGGSSYEQYF
. TRBJ2-3 . TRBV4-3 TGCGCCAGCAGCCAACAGGTCCGAACAGATACGCAGTATTTT CASSQQVRTDTQYF
TRBD1 TRBJ1-2 few TRBV10-3 TGTGCCATCAGTGAGTCGACAGGGGTGGGTGGCTACACCTTC CAISESTGVGGYTF
. TRBJ1-6 . TRBV4-2 TGTGCCAGCAGCCAAGATCGCTCACCCCTCCACTTT CASSQDRSPLHF
. TRBJ2-6 . TRBV4-1 TGCGCCAGCAGCCAAGCGGGGGCTGGGGCCAACGTCCTGACTTTC CASSQAGAGANVLTF
. TRBJ1-5 . TRBV7-2 TGTGCCAGCAGCTTAGTCGTAAATAGCAATCAGCCCCAGCATTTT CASSLVVNSNQPQHF
TRBD2 TRBJ2-3 . TRBV28 TGTGCCAGCAGTTTGGGGGGGAGCCCAAAAACTAGCACAGATACGCAGTATTTT CASSLGGSPKTSTDTQYF